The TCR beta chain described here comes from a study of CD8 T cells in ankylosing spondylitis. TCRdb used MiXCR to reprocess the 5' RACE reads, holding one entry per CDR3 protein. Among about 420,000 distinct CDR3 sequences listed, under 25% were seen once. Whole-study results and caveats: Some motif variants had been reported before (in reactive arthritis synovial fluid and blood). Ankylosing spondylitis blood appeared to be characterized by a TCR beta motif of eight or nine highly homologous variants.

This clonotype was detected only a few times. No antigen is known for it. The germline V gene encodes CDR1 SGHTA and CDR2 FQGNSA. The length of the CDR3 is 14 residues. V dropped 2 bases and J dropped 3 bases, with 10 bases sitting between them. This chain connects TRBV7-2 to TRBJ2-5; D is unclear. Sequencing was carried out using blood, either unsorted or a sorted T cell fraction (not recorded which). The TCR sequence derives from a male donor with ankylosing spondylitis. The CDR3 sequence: CASSLLSVKETQYF. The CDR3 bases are TGTGCCAGCAGCTTACTTTCCGTGAAAGAGACCCAGTACTTC.